These 10 T cell receptor beta chains originate from one sample sequenced in a study of blood T cell repertoires in COVID-19. The method was immunoSEQ multiplex PCR; TCRdb's version includes in-frame clones alone and lacks a portion of them. The sample shows over 90,000 clones, around 87% of them seen only once. What was sequenced was peripheral blood. The receptors were gathered from a human donor in a cohort sampled during active COVID-19.

This chain connects TRBV19 to TRBJ1-1; D may be TRBD1 (6 bases). The germline V gene has CDR1 LNHDA and CDR2 SQIVND (reference sequence). This CDR3 is 13 amino acids long. V lost 10 bases, J lost 0 bases, and 12 bases lay in between. CDR3 in DNA: TGTGCCACCGCCGGGACAATGAACACTGAAGCTTTCTTT. It specifies CATAGTMNTEAFF.

The chain couples TRBV6-2 or TRBV6-3 to TRBJ2-6, with 7 bases identical to TRBD1. The CDR3 contains 15 residues. Trimming removed 6 bases from V and 4 bases from J; junction bases left unmatched: 6. Germline CDR1 MNHEY, CDR2 SVGEGT. The CDR3 DNA reads TGTGCCAGCAGCTATACAGGGGCGGGGGCCAACGTCCTGACTTTC. It is translated as CASSYTGAGANVLTF.

The chain uses TRBV27 and TRBJ2-7, with 7 nucleotides matching TRBD1. CDR3 length equals 15 residues. The V and J ends lost 2 bases and 3 bases, in that order; junction bases with no gene match: 7. Germline values: CDR1 MNHEY, CDR2 SMNVEV (reference sequence). CDR3 nucleotides: TGTGCCAGCAGTTTAACGGGACAGCCCTTCTACGAGCAGTACTTC. Protein product: CASSLTGQPFYEQYF.

The rearrangement joins TRBV6-5 to TRBJ1-6; 8 nucleotides line up with TRBD1. V gave up 7 bases and J gave up 7 bases; unmatched junction bases: 9. Germline V gene data show CDR1 as MNHEY and CDR2 as SVGAGI. The CDR3 runs 15 residues. CDR3 sequence: CASIPGGPSNSPLHF. As DNA, the CDR3 is TGTGCCAGCATCCCAGGGGGCCCGTCAAATTCACCCCTCCACTTT.

The gene calls are TRBV6-5 and TRBJ1-5; tentative D call: TRBD1 (6 bases). V gave up 9 bases and J gave up 11 bases, with 20 bases separating them. The CDR3 is 13 amino acids. Germline CDR1 and CDR2: MNHEY and SVGAGI. The CDR3 nucleotides read TGTGCCAGTAGGGGGTCCCTCCCAGGAGCCCAGCATTTT. Translating it yields CASRGSLPGAQHF.

J is TRBJ2-7 and V is TRBV18, with unresolved D. Germline V gives CDR1 KGHSH, CDR2 LQKENI. Trimming removed 6 bases from V and 0 bases from J, with 9 bases in between. The CDR3 is made up of 13 amino acids. Written as DNA, the CDR3 is TGTGCCAGCTCCACGAGCCCCTCCTACGAGCAGTACTTC. Its protein is CASSTSPSYEQYF.

In its sample, this clone was seen a few times. The chain joins TRBV28 to TRBJ1-1, with unresolved D. Germline V gene sequence: CDR1 MDHEN, CDR2 SYDVKM. V lost 7 bases and J lost 11, with 14 bases in between. The CDR3 loop spans 11 amino acids. The CDR3 reads CASKSSVRAFF. As DNA, the CDR3 is TGTGCCAGCAAATCTTCTGTCCGGGCTTTCTTT.

CDR3 sequence reads: CASSYAGGTEAFF. CDR3 nucleotides: TGTGCCAGCAGTTACGCAGGGGGCACTGAAGCTTTCTTT. The chain joins TRBV6-2 or TRBV6-3 to TRBJ1-1; 7 nucleotides align to TRBD1. Per germline, CDR1 MNHEY and CDR2 SVGEGT. CDR3 length: 13 residues. The junction had 1 base not matched to a gene; V was cut back by 2 bases and J by 4 bases.

The rearrangement uses TRBV6-6 and TRBJ2-1, with TRBD1 matching over 8 bases. Losses at the gene ends were 4 bases for V and 6 bases for J; bases not matched to a gene: 2. This CDR3 spans 13 amino acids. The germline V gene encodes CDR1 MNHNY and CDR2 SVGAGI (reference sequence). The CDR3 region is CASSWGQVNEQFF. The CDR3 bases are TGTGCCAGCAGTTGGGGACAGGTCAATGAGCAGTTCTTC.

This chain links TRBV7-6 with TRBJ2-7; 12 bases are a match to TRBD2. Germline V gene sequence: CDR1 SGHVS, CDR2 FNYEAQ. V was pared by 5 bases and J by 5 bases, with 13 bases of the junction left unmatched. The CDR3 totals 17 residues. This CDR3 reads CASSALVVGLAGNEQYF. The CDR3 nucleotides read TGTGCCAGCAGCGCCTTAGTGGTGGGACTAGCGGGTAACGAGCAGTACTTC.